Listed below are T cell receptor beta chains from one sample, sequenced in a study of blood T cell repertoires in COVID-19. Libraries were prepared by immunoSEQ multiplex PCR; TCRdb keeps only in-frame clonotypes and omits some of them. This table holds 150,000 to 200,000 clones, more than 75% found once. What was sequenced was peripheral blood. Receptor source: a man over 45 who had recovered from COVID-19. CDR3s include the opening cysteine and the closing phenylalanine or tryptophan. The D gene is left open where the match is weak. Clone size appears in some rows only: once, few, many, or a class for an expanded clone.

>TRBV19|TRBD1|TRBJ1-5|15|once
CASSKIQGGRQPQHF
TGTGCCAGTAGTAAAATACAGGGGGGGAGGCAGCCCCAGCATTTT
>TRBV7-8|TRBD1|TRBJ2-2|17|-
CASSPWTGAMNTGELFF
TGTGCCAGCAGCCCCTGGACAGGGGCCATGAACACCGGGGAGCTGTTTTTT
>TRBV15|-|TRBJ2-2|13|-
CATSRDLTGELFF
TGTGCCACCAGCAGAGATCTTACCGGGGAGCTGTTTTTT
>TRBV3-1/TRBV3-2|-|TRBJ2-2|14|-
CASSPAGQLRELFF
TGTGCCAGCAGCCCAGCCGGACAGCTAAGGGAGCTGTTTTTT
>TRBV6-5|-|TRBJ2-2|12|-
CASSYSPGELFF
TGTGCCAGCAGTTACTCTCCAGGGGAGCTGTTTTTT
>TRBV29-1|-|TRBJ2-1|13|-
CSVEEAGYNEQFF
TGCAGCGTTGAAGAAGCAGGGTACAATGAGCAGTTCTTC
>TRBV28|TRBD1|TRBJ2-7|15|-
CASSLRTGWRNEQYF
TGTGCCAGCAGTTTACGGACAGGGTGGAGGAACGAGCAGTACTTC
>TRBV6-5|TRBD1|TRBJ2-3|14|-
CASTRTGSTDTQYF
TGTGCCAGCACCCGGACAGGGAGTACAGATACGCAGTATTTT
>TRBV7-2|-|TRBJ2-7|14|-
CASSLGNRDYEQYF
TGTGCCAGCAGCTTAGGCAACAGGGACTACGAGCAGTACTTC
>TRBV28|TRBD1|TRBJ2-1|15|-
CASSLVGQGVNEQFF
TGTGCCAGCAGTCTAGTGGGACAGGGGGTGAATGAGCAGTTCTTC
>TRBV6-6|-|TRBJ1-5|15|-
CASSYNRQSGQPQHF
TGTGCCAGCAGTTACAATCGACAGTCTGGTCAGCCCCAGCATTTT
>TRBV9|-|TRBJ1-3|17|-
CASSEAGQGVWGNTIYF
TGTGCCAGCAGCGAGGCGGGGCAGGGAGTGTGGGGAAACACCATATATTTT
>TRBV4-1|-|TRBJ1-3|13|-
CASSQDRGNTIYF
TGCGCCAGCAGCCAAGATAGAGGAAACACCATATATTTT
>TRBV6-5|-|TRBJ2-3|16|-
CASSYSTGKSTDTQYF
TGTGCCAGCAGTTACTCGACGGGGAAGTCCACAGATACGCAGTATTTT
>TRBV11-2|-|TRBJ1-1|18|once
CASSLRTRREGSNTEAFF
TGTGCCAGCAGCTTAAGGACCCGAAGGGAGGGGTCGAACACTGAAGCTTTCTTT
>TRBV11-2|-|TRBJ2-7|16|-
CASRSPRGKGNHEQYF
TGTGCCAGCAGATCTCCCAGGGGAAAGGGGAACCACGAGCAGTACTTC
>TRBV5-1|TRBD2|TRBJ2-1|14|-
CASTGLAGDGEQFF
TGCGCCAGCACAGGACTAGCGGGAGACGGCGAGCAGTTCTTC
>TRBV5-1|-|TRBJ1-1|15|-
CASSQVGGANTEAFF
TGCGCCAGCAGCCAAGTTGGCGGAGCGAACACTGAAGCTTTCTTT
>TRBV18|-|TRBJ1-1|12|-
CASSLLGAEAFF
TGTGCCAGCTCACTTCTCGGGGCTGAAGCTTTCTTT
>TRBV9|TRBD2|TRBJ2-1|15|-
CASSVTSGRGNEQFF
TGTGCCAGCAGCGTGACTAGCGGGAGAGGAAATGAGCAGTTCTTC
>TRBV27|TRBD1|TRBJ1-1|13|-
CASGDRGRTEAFF
TGTGCCAGCGGAGACAGGGGGCGAACTGAAGCTTTCTTT
>TRBV24-1|TRBD1|TRBJ2-5|15|-
CATSDAGTGSETQYF
TGTGCCACCAGTGATGCCGGGACAGGGAGCGAGACCCAGTACTTC
>TRBV2|-|TRBJ1-5|14|-
CASSEGRRNQPQHF
TGTGCCAGCAGTGAAGGCAGGCGCAATCAGCCCCAGCATTTT